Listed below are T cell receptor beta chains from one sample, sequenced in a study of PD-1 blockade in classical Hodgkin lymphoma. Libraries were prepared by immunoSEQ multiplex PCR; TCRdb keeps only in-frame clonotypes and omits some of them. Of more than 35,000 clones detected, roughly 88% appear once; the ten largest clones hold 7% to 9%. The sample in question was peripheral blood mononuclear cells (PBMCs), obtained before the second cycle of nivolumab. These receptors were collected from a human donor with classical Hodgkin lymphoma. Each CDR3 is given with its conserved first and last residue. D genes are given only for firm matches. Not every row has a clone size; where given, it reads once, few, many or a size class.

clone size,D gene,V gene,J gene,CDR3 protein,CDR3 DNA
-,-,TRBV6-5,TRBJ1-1,CATELGGSSKAFF,TGTGCCACCGAGCTTGGGGGTTCGTCGAAAGCTTTCTTT
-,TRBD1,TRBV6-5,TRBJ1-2,CASSYSTGFYGYTF,TGTGCCAGCAGTTACTCGACAGGGTTCTATGGCTACACCTTC
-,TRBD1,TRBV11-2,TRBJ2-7,CASSLAGGEQYF,TGTGCCAGCAGCTTAGCAGGGGGCGAGCAGTACTTC
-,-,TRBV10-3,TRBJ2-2,CAISEPLATGELFF,TGTGCCATCAGTGAGCCACTAGCTACGGGGGAGCTGTTTTTT
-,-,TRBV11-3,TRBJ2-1,CASSFLWGYNEQFF,TGTGCCAGCAGCTTCCTCTGGGGGTACAATGAGCAGTTCTTC
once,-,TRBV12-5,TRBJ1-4,CASGTPFVNEKLFF,TGTGCTAGTGGCACGCCTTTCGTTAATGAAAAACTGTTTTTT
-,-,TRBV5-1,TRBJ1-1,CAGSLPSDSLTEAFF,TGCGCCGGCAGCTTGCCTTCGGACAGCCTGACTGAAGCTTTCTTT
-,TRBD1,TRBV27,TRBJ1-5,CASSLTGGSNQPQHF,TGTGCCAGCAGTTTGACAGGGGGTTCCAATCAGCCCCAGCATTTT
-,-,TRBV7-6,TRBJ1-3,CASSKDSGNTIYF,TGTGCCAGCAGCAAGGACTCTGGAAACACCATATATTTT
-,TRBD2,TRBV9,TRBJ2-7,CASSVGLAENYEQYF,TGTGCCAGCAGCGTAGGGCTAGCGGAGAACTACGAGCAGTACTTC
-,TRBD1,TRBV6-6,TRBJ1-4,CASSWWTGLDEEKLFF,TGTGCCAGCAGTTGGTGGACAGGGCTTGACGAGGAAAAACTGTTTTTT
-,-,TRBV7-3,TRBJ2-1,CASSLTGTNNEQFF,TGTGCCAGCAGCTTGACTGGGACAAACAATGAGCAGTTCTTC
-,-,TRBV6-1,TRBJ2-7,CASMLSFSYEQYF,TGTGCCAGCATGTTATCCTTCTCCTACGAGCAGTACTTC
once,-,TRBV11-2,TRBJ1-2,CASSAGTTATNYGYTF,TGTGCCAGCAGCGCGGGGACTACCGCAACCAACTATGGCTACACCTTC
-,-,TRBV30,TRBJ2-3,CARGVQGQAQYF,TGTGCCAGGGGGGTCCAGGGTCAGGCGCAGTATTTT
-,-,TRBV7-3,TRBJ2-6,CASSLGGGTGANVLTF,TGTGCCAGCAGCTTGGGGGGAGGCACTGGGGCCAACGTCCTGACTTTC
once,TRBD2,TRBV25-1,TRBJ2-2,CASSVLAAHTGELFF,TGTGCCAGCTCGGTACTAGCGGCCCACACCGGGGAGCTGTTTTTT
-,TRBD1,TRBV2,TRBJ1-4,CASRAGTGNEKLFF,TGTGCCAGCAGAGCCGGGACAGGGAATGAAAAACTGTTTTTT
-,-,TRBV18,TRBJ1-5,CASSNREDQPQHF,TGTGCCAGCTCAAACAGGGAAGATCAGCCCCAGCATTTT
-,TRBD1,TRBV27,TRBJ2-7,CASARGTGRYEQYF,TGTGCCAGCGCCCGCGGGACAGGACGATACGAGCAGTACTTC
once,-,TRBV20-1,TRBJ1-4,CSARDWEKLFF,TGCAGTGCTAGAGATTGGGAAAAACTGTTTTTT
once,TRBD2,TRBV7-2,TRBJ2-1,CASSLEGGSGDNEQFF,TGTGCCAGCAGCTTAGAAGGCGGTAGCGGGGACAATGAGCAGTTCTTC
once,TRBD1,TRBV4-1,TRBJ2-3,CASSLYLDRGRDTQYF,TGCGCCAGCAGCCTCTACTTGGACAGGGGGCGAGATACGCAGTATTTT
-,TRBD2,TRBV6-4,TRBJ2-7,CASNRQSSGSLRQYF,TGTGCCAGCAATAGACAGTCTAGCGGGAGTTTGAGGCAGTACTTC
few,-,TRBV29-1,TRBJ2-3,CSVDRAGNTQYF,TGCAGCGTGGACCGAGCTGGAAATACGCAGTATTTT
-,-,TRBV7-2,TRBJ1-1,CASSLVGASTEAFF,TGTGCCAGCAGCTTAGTAGGGGCTTCCACTGAAGCTTTCTTT